This TCR beta chain emerged from a study of blood T cell repertoires in COVID-19. Participant-reported clinical history was the basis for cohort assignment. V lost 5 bases and J lost 0, with 7 bases in between. Germline V CDR1 and CDR2: MDHEN, SYDVKM. This CDR3 is built from 13 residues. Sequenced by immunoSEQ multiplex PCR; TCRdb stores in-frame clones only, minus some. The table has 200,000 or so clones, about nine tenths seen once; the top ten hold around 7%. This TCR was sampled from a man aged 30 to 39 in a cohort exposed to, infected with or recovered from COVID-19 (not recorded which). This chain uses TRBV28 with TRBJ1-2; D not certain. Specimen: PBMCs or T cells enriched from blood (not recorded which). The CDR3: CASSPFSNYGYTF. The CDR3 DNA reads TGTGCCAGCAGTCCGTTCTCTAACTATGGCTACACCTTC.